These 3 T cell receptor beta chains came from one sample sequenced in a study of blood T cell repertoires in COVID-19. The table came from immunoSEQ multiplex PCR; TCRdb's copy has only in-frame clones and leaves some out. The sample lists around 130,000 clones; 82% were seen once. The sample was peripheral blood. The receptors here all came from a woman in her seventies with acute or convalescent COVID-19.

The CDR3 DNA sequence: TGTGCCAGCAGCCAAGGCCAGGGTCGCGAGACCCAGTACTTC. This encodes CASSQGQGRETQYF. This chain joins TRBV4-2 and TRBJ2-5; D may be TRBD1 (5 bases). CDR3 length: 14 amino acids. From germline, CDR1 is LGHNA and CDR2 YNFKEQ. V lost 1 base and J 5 bases, leaving 11 bases between the germline ends.

This clone was detected only once. The chain uses TRBV5-1 and TRBJ2-7; a possible D gene is TRBD2 (5 bases). CDR1 and CDR2 from the germline V gene are SGHRS and YFSETQ. There are 15 residues in the CDR3. V lost 7 bases to trimming and J lost 1 base, with 18 bases between them. As DNA, the CDR3 is TGCGCCAGCCGCCAATCCTTAACGGGGTCCTACGAGCAGTACTTC. Protein product: CASRQSLTGSYEQYF.

The gene calls are TRBV5-1 and TRBJ1-3, with D possibly TRBD1 on 6 matching bases. Germline CDR1 SGHRS, CDR2 YFSETQ. V was trimmed by 6 bases and J by 0 bases, leaving 7 bases between them. CDR3 length: 13 amino acids. CDR3 nucleotide sequence: TGCGCCAGCAAACAGGGCTCTGGAAACACCATATATTTT. This sequence encodes CASKQGSGNTIYF. The full variable domain, completed using reference TRBV5-1 and TRBJ1-3, is KAGVTQTPRYLIKTRGQQVTLSCSPISGHRSVSWYQQTPGQGLQFLFEYFSETQRNKGNFPGRFSGRQFSNSRSEMNVSTLELGDSALYLCASKQGSGNTIYFGEGSWLTVV.